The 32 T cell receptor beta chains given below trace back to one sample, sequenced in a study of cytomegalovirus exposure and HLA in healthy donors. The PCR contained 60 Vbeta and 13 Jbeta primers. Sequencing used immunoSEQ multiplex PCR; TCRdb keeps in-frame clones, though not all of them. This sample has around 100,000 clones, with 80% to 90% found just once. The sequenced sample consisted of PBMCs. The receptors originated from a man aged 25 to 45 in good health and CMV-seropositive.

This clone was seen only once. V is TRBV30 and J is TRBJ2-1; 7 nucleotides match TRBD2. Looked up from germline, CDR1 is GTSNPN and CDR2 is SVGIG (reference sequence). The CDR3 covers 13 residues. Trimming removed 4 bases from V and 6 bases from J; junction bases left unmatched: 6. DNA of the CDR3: TGTGCCTGGACTCCGGGACTAAGCAATGAGCAGTTCTTC. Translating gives CAWTPGLSNEQFF.

CDR3 loop: CASSLGSRGNQPQHF. CDR3 coding DNA: TGTGCCAGCAGCTTAGGGTCTAGAGGCAATCAGCCCCAGCATTTT. The chain combines TRBV11-2 with TRBJ1-5; D remains ambiguous. Trimming left V 1 base short and J 2 bases short, with 9 bases between. The CDR3 sequence is 15 residues long. Looked up from germline, CDR1 is SGHAT and CDR2 is FQNNGV.

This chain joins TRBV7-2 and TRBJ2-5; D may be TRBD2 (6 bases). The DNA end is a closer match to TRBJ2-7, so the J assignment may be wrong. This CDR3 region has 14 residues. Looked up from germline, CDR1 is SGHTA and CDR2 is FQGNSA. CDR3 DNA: TGTGCCAGCAGCTTTTCTAGCGACACCTACGAGCAGTACTTC. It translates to CASSFSSDTYEQYF.

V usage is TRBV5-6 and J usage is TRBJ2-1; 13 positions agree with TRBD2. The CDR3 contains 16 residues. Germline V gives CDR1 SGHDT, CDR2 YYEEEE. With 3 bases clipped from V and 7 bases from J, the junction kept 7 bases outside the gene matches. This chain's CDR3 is CASSSGLAGPGNEQFF. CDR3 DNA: TGTGCCAGCAGCTCGGGACTAGCGGGACCCGGGAATGAGCAGTTCTTC.

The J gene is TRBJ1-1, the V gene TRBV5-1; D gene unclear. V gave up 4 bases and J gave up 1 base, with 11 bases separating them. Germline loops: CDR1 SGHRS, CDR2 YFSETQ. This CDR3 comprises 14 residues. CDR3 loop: CASSRVSENTEAFF. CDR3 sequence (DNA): TGCGCCAGCAGCCGGGTGTCCGAGAACACTGAAGCTTTCTTT.

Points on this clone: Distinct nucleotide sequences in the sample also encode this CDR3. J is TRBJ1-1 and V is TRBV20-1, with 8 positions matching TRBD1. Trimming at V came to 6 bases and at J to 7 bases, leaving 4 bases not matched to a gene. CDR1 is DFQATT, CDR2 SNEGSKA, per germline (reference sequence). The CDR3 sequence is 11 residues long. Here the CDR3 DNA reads TGCAGTGCGGGGACAGGCGATGAAGCTTTCTTT. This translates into CSAGTGDEAFF.

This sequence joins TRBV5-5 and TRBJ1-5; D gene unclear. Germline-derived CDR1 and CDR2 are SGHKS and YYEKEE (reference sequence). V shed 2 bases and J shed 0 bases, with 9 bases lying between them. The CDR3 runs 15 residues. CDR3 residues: CASSFGGYSNQPQHF. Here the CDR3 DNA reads TGTGCCAGCAGCTTTGGAGGGTATAGCAATCAGCCCCAGCATTTT.

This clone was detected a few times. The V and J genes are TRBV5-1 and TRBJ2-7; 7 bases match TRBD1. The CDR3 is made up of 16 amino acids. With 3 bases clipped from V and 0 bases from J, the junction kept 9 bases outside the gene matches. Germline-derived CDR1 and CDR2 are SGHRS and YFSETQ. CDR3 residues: CASSSQGQIHSYEQYF. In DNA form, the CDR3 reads TGCGCCAGCAGCTCACAGGGGCAGATCCACTCCTACGAGCAGTACTTC.

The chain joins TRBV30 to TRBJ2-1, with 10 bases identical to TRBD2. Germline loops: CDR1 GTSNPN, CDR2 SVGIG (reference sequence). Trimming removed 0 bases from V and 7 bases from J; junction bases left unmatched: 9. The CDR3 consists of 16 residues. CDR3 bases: TGTGCCTGGAGTGTTCCAGCGGGAGGGCCAGGGAATGAGCAGTTCTTC. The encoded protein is CAWSVPAGGPGNEQFF.

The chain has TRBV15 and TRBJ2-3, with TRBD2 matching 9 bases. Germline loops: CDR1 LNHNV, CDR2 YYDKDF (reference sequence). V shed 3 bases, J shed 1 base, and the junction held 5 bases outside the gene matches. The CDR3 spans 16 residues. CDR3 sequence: CATSSDLAGGTDTQYF. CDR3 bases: TGTGCCACCAGCAGTGACTTAGCGGGGGGCACAGATACGCAGTATTTT.

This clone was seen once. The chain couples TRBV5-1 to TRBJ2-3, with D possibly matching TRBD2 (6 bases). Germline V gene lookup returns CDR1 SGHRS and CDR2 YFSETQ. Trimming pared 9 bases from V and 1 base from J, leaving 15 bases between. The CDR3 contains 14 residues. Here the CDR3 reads CATHGGERTDTQYF. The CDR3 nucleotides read TGCGCCACACACGGGGGTGAACGCACAGATACGCAGTATTTT.

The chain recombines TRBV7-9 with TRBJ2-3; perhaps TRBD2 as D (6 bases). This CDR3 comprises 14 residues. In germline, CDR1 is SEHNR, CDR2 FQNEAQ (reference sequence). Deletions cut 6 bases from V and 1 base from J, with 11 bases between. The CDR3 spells CASRGRGGTDTQYF. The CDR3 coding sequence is TGTGCCAGCAGGGGGCGGGGAGGCACAGATACGCAGTATTTT.

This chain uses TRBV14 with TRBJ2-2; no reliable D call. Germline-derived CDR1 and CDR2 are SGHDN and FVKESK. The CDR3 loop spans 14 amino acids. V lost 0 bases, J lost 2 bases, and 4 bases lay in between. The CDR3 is CASSQDFNTGELFF. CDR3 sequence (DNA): TGTGCCAGCAGCCAAGACTTCAACACCGGGGAGCTGTTTTTT.

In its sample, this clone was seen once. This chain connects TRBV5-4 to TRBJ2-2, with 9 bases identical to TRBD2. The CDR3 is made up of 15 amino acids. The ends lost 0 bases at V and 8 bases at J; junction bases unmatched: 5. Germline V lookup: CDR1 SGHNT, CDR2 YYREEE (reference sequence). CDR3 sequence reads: CASSLDRSGSGELFF. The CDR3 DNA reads TGTGCCAGCAGCTTGGATCGTAGCGGGAGTGGGGAGCTGTTTTTT. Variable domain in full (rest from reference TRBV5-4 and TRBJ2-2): ETGVTQSPTHLIKTRGQQVTLRCSSQSGHNTVSWYQQALGQGPQFIFQYYREEENGRGNFPPRFSGLQFPNYSSELNVNALELDDSALYLCASSLDRSGSGELFFGEGSRLTVL.

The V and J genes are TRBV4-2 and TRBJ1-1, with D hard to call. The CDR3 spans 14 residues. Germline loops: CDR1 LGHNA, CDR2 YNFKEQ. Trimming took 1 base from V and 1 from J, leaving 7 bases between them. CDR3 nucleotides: TGTGCCAGCAGCCAAGTGAGTCAGAACACTGAAGCTTTCTTT. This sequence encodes CASSQVSQNTEAFF.

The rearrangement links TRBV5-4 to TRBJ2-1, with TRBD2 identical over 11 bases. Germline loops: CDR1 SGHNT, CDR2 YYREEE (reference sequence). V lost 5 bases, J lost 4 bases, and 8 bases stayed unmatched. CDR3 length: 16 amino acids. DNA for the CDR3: TGTGCCAGCAGTTCGGGTACTAGCGGGGGTTACAATGAGCAGTTCTTC. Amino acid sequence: CASSSGTSGGYNEQFF. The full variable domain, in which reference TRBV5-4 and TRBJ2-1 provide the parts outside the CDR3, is ETGVTQSPTHLIKTRGQQVTLRCSSQSGHNTVSWYQQALGQGPQFIFQYYREEENGRGNFPPRFSGLQFPNYSSELNVNALELDDSALYLCASSSGTSGGYNEQFFGPGTRLTVL.

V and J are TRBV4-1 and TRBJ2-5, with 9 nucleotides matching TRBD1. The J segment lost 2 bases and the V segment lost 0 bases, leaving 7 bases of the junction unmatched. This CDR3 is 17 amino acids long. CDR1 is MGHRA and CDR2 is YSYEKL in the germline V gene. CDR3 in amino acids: CASSQDGGTGLQETQYF. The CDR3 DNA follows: TGCGCCAGCAGCCAAGATGGGGGGACAGGGTTACAAGAGACCCAGTACTTC.

The CDR3 DNA sequence: TGTGCCAGCAGCTTAGGACCGGGAGGAGATGGCTACACCTTC. It is translated as CASSLGPGGDGYTF. The V call is TRBV11-2, the J call TRBJ1-2, with unresolved D. CDR1 and CDR2 (germline): SGHAT, FQNNGV. The CDR3 loop spans 14 amino acids. Trimming stripped 1 base from V and 6 bases from J, with 12 bases between.

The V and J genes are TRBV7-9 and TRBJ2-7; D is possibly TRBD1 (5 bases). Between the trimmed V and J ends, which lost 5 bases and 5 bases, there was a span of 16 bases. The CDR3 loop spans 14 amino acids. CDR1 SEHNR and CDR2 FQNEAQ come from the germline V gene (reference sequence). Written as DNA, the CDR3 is TGTGCCAGCAGCCTCTCGAGTGGGGCCCACGAGCAGTACTTC. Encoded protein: CASSLSSGAHEQYF.

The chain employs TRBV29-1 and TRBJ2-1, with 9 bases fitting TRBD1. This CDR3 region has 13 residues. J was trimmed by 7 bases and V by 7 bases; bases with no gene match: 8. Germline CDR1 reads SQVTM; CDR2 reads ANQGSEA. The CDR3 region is CSAGEQGANEQFF. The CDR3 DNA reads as TGCAGCGCCGGGGAACAGGGGGCGAATGAGCAGTTCTTC.

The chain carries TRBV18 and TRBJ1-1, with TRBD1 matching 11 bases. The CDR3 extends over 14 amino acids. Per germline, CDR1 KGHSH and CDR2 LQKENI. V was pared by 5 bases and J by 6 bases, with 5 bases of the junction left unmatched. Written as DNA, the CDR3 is TGTGCCAGCTCATCCCGGGACAGGGGGTCTGAAGCTTTCTTT. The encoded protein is CASSSRDRGSEAFF.

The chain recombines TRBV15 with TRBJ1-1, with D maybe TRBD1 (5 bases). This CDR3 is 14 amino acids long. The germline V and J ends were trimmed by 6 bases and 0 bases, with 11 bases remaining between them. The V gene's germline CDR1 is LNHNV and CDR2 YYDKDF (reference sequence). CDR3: CATRKSRVNTEAFF. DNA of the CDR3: TGTGCCACCAGAAAGAGCAGGGTGAACACTGAAGCTTTCTTT.

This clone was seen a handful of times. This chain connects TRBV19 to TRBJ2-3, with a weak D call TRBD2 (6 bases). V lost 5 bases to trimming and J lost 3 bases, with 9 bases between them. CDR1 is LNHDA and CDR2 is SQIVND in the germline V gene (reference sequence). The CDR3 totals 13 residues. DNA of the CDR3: TGTGCCAGTAGTTTCCGGGAGACAGATACGCAGTATTTT. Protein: CASSFRETDTQYF. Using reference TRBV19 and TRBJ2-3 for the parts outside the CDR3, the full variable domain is DGGITQSPKYLFRKEGQNVTLSCEQNLNHDAMYWYRQDPGQGLRLIYYSQIVNDFQKGDIAEGYSVSREKKESFPLTVTSAQKNPTAFYLCASSFRETDTQYFGPGTRLTVL.

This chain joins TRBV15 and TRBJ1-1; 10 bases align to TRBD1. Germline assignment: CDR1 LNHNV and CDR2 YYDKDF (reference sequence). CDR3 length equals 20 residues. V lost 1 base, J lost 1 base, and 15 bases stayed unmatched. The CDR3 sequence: CATSRGDRGRPASRNTEAFF. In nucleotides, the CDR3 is TGTGCCACCAGCAGAGGAGACAGGGGGCGCCCAGCTTCGCGGAACACTGAAGCTTTCTTT.

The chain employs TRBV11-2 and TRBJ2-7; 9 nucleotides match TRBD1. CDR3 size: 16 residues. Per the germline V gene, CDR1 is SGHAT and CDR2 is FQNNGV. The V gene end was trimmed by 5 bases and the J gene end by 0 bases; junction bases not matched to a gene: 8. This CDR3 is CASSPPGTGRSYEQYF. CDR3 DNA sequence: TGTGCCAGCAGCCCCCCCGGGACAGGGCGCTCCTACGAGCAGTACTTC. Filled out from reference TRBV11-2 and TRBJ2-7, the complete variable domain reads EAGVAQSPRYKIIEKRQSVAFWCNPISGHATLYWYQQILGQGPKLLIQFQNNGVVDDSQLPKDRFSAERLKGVDSTLKIQPAKLEDSAVYLCASSPPGTGRSYEQYFGPGTRLTVT.

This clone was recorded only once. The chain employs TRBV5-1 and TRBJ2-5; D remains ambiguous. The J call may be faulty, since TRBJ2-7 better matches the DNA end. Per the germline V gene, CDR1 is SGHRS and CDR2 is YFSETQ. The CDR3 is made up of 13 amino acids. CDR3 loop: CASSQVNSYEQYF. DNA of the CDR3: TGCGCCAGCAGTCAGGTGAACTCCTACGAGCAGTACTTC.

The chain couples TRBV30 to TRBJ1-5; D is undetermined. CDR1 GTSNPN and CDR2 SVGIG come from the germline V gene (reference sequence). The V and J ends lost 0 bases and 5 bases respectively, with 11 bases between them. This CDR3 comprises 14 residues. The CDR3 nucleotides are TGTGCCTGGAGTGTACTTGGGAGAGATCAGCCCCAGCATTTT. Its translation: CAWSVLGRDQPQHF.

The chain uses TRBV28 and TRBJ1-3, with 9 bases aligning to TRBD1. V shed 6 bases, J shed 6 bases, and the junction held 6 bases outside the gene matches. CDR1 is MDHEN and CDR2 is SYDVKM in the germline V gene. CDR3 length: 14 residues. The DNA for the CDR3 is TGTGCCAGCAGCCGGACAGGGGATCAAAACACCATATATTTT. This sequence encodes CASSRTGDQNTIYF.

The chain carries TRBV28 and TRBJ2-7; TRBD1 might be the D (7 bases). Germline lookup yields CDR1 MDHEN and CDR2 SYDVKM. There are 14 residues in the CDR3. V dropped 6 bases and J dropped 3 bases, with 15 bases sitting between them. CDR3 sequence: CASRRARGVYEQYF. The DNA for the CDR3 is TGTGCCAGCAGGAGGGCCAGGGGGGTCTACGAGCAGTACTTC.

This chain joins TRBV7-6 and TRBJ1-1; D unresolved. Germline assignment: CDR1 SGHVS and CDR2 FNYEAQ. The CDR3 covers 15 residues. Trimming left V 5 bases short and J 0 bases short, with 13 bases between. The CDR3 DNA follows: TGTGCCAGCAGCCAACCCGTACACATGAACACTGAAGCTTTCTTT. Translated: CASSQPVHMNTEAFF. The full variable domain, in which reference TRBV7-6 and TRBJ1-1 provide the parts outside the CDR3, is GAGVSQSPRYKVTKRGQDVALRCDPISGHVSLYWYRQALGQGPEFLTYFNYEAQQDKSGLPNDRFSAERPEGSISTLTIQRTEQRDSAMYRCASSQPVHMNTEAFFGQGTRLTVV.

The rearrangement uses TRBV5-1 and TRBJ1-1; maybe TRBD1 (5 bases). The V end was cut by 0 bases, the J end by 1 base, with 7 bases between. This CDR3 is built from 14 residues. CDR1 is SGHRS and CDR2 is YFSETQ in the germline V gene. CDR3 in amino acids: CASSLERGNTEAFF. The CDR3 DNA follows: TGCGCCAGCAGCTTGGAAAGGGGGAACACTGAAGCTTTCTTT.

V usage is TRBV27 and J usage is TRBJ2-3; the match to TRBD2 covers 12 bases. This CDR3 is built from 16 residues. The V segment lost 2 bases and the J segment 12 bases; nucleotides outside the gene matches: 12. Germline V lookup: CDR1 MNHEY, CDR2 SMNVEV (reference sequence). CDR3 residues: CASSLVPSLAGGYQYF. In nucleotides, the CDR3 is TGTGCCAGCAGTTTAGTCCCCAGTCTAGCGGGAGGGTATCAGTATTTT.